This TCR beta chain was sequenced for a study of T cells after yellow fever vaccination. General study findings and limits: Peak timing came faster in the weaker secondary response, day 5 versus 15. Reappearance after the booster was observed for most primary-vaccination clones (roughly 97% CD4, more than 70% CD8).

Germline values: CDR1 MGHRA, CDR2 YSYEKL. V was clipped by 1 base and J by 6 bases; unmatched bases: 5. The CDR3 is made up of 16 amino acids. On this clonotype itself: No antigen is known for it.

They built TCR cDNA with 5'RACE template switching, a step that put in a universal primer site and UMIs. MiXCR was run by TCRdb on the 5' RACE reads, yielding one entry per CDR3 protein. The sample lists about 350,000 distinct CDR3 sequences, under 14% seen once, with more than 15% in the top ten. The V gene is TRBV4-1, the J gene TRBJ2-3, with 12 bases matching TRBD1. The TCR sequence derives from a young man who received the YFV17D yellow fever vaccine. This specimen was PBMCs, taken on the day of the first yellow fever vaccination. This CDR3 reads CASSQGGTGGADTQYF. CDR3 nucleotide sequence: TGCGCCAGCAGCCAAGGAGGGACAGGGGGCGCGGATACGCAGTATTTT.